What follows describes a single T cell receptor beta chain. The antigen is unknown. Germline-derived CDR1 and CDR2 are SGHKS and YYEKEE (reference sequence). V lost 4 bases to trimming and J lost 0 bases; unmatched junction nucleotides: 4. The CDR3 runs to 14 residues. This specimen belongs to a study of cytomegalovirus exposure and HLA in healthy donors. Overall study: Most donors, more than 80% of several hundred genotyped, fell in the Caucasian-associated ancestry cluster.

Donors were nominally healthy when sampled, though unrecorded immune exposures were likely. Amplification used 60 Vbeta primers and 13 Jbeta primers. Profiled with immunoSEQ multiplex PCR; TCRdb holds only in-frame clones, not every one. Its table records under 200,000 clones. Study-wide findings and caveats: Certain sequence variants were highly shared and formed a cluster, and this cluster was likely a sequencing artifact. Altogether, 164 TCR beta chains were recorded as cytomegalovirus-associated.

The chain links TRBV5-5 to TRBJ2-7; 7 nucleotides align to TRBD1. The sequencing input was PBMCs. This sequence was found in a man aged 25 to 40 in good health and CMV-seronegative. Written as DNA, the CDR3 is TGTGCCAGCAGCGGGACAGAAAACTCCTACGAGCAGTACTTC. It yields the protein CASSGTENSYEQYF.